Listed below are T cell receptor beta chains from one sample, sequenced in a study of control samples from healthy donors and cancer patients. Profiling relied on immunoSEQ multiplex PCR, and the TCRdb table lists in-frame clones only, not all of them. The sample records about 170,000 clones, 75% to 95% being singletons. The sequenced material came from blood. The receptors derive from a woman in her 30s in good health. Both conserved end residues are part of each CDR3. D genes are given only for firm matches. The size entry is marked missing in some rows and otherwise reads once, few, many or a size class.

V: TRBV28; size: few; J: TRBJ2-3; D: TRBD1; CDR3: CASVRDRGPDTQYF; DNA: TGTGCCAGCGTACGGGACAGGGGACCAGATACGCAGTATTTT
V: TRBV3-1/TRBV3-2; size: -; J: TRBJ2-2; D: TRBD2; CDR3: CASSQDLAGARGSFF; DNA: TGTGCCAGCAGCCAAGATCTAGCGGGGGCCCGGGGAAGTTTTTTT
V: TRBV11-2; size: -; J: TRBJ1-5; D: -; CDR3: CASSLVGGAGQPQHF; DNA: TGTGCCAGCAGCTTAGTAGGAGGGGCAGGGCAGCCCCAGCATTTT
V: TRBV7-9; size: -; J: TRBJ1-1; D: TRBD1; CDR3: CASSLTGGHTEAFF; DNA: TGTGCCAGCAGCTTAACAGGGGGCCACACTGAAGCTTTCTTT
V: TRBV14; size: -; J: TRBJ1-6; D: TRBD1; CDR3: CASSQEQGAYSPLHF; DNA: TGTGCCAGCAGCCAAGAACAGGGGGCATATTCACCCCTCCACTTT
V: TRBV6-2/TRBV6-3; size: -; J: TRBJ2-7; D: TRBD1; CDR3: CASSYRDSAYEQYF; DNA: TGTGCCAGCAGTTACCGGGACAGCGCCTACGAGCAGTACTTC
V: TRBV4-2; size: -; J: TRBJ2-7; D: TRBD1; CDR3: CASSQLPGQMYEQYF; DNA: TGTGCCAGCAGCCAACTCCCGGGACAGATGTACGAGCAGTACTTC
V: TRBV6-4; size: -; J: TRBJ2-3; D: -; CDR3: CASSPHSTDTQYF; DNA: TGTGCCAGCAGTCCCCACTCGACAGATACGCAGTATTTT
V: TRBV29-1; size: -; J: TRBJ1-2; D: -; CDR3: CSVGLHDYGYTF; DNA: TGCAGCGTTGGCCTCCATGACTATGGCTACACCTTC
V: TRBV5-1; size: -; J: TRBJ2-7; D: TRBD2; CDR3: CASSFRQGTTSGDPYEQYF; DNA: TGCGCCAGCAGCTTCCGACAGGGGACGACTAGCGGGGACCCCTACGAGCAGTACTTC
V: TRBV6-1; size: once; J: TRBJ2-3; D: -; CDR3: CASSEVAGRDTQYF; DNA: TGTGCCAGCAGTGAAGTCGCAGGGCGGGATACGCAGTATTTT
V: TRBV18; size: -; J: TRBJ1-2; D: -; CDR3: CASSPLNYGYTF; DNA: TGTGCCAGCTCACCACTTAACTATGGCTACACCTTC
V: TRBV11-2; size: -; J: TRBJ2-5; D: TRBD1; CDR3: CASSPGDRPGETQYF; DNA: TGTGCCAGCAGCCCAGGGGACAGACCCGGAGAGACCCAGTACTTC
V: TRBV6-6; size: -; J: TRBJ1-4; D: TRBD1; CDR3: CASRRDRDYEKLFF; DNA: TGTGCCAGCAGGAGGGACAGGGATTATGAAAAACTGTTTTTT
V: TRBV5-6; size: -; J: TRBJ1-5; D: -; CDR3: CASSLGQYSNQPQHF; DNA: TGTGCCAGCAGCTTGGGTCAATATAGCAATCAGCCCCAGCATTTT
V: TRBV2; size: -; J: TRBJ2-3; D: TRBD1; CDR3: CASSEVVGQGRMGTDTQYF; DNA: TGTGCCAGCAGTGAGGTCGTTGGACAGGGGAGGATGGGCACAGATACGCAGTATTTT
V: TRBV7-9; size: -; J: TRBJ1-2; D: TRBD1; CDR3: CASSLPGTGVGYGYTF; DNA: TGTGCCAGCAGCCTCCCCGGGACAGGGGTGGGCTATGGCTACACCTTC
V: TRBV24-1; size: -; J: TRBJ2-3; D: -; CDR3: CATSRTSTDTQYF; DNA: TGTGCCACCAGCAGGACTAGCACAGATACGCAGTATTTT
V: TRBV5-1; size: -; J: TRBJ2-7; D: -; CDR3: CASSLEGPYEQYF; DNA: TGCGCCAGCAGCTTGGAGGGCCCCTACGAGCAGTACTTC
V: TRBV27; size: -; J: TRBJ1-2; D: TRBD1; CDR3: CASSRDRVGYTF; DNA: TGTGCCAGCAGTCGGGACAGGGTTGGCTACACCTTC
V: TRBV4-2; size: -; J: TRBJ1-3; D: -; CDR3: CASSQATGNTIYF; DNA: TGTGCCAGCAGCCAAGCCACCGGAAACACCATATATTTT
V: TRBV7-3; size: -; J: TRBJ2-1; D: TRBD2; CDR3: CASSPGTSYSNEQFF; DNA: TGTGCCAGCAGTCCCGGGACTAGCTATTCCAATGAGCAGTTCTTC
V: TRBV5-5; size: once; J: TRBJ1-6; D: -; CDR3: CASSLEGASYNSPLHF; DNA: TGTGCCAGCAGCTTGGAAGGGGCGTCCTATAATTCACCCCTCCACTTT
V: TRBV19; size: -; J: TRBJ1-1; D: TRBD1; CDR3: CASTNRGGGNTEAFF; DNA: TGTGCCAGTACCAACAGGGGTGGTGGGAACACTGAAGCTTTCTTT
V: TRBV20-1; size: -; J: TRBJ1-2; D: -; CDR3: CSAWGYDGYTF; DNA: TGCAGTGCTTGGGGGTACGATGGCTACACCTTC
V: TRBV5-1; size: -; J: TRBJ1-1; D: -; CDR3: CASSSPTGTAFF; DNA: TGCGCCAGCAGCTCCCCGACAGGCACGGCTTTCTTT
V: TRBV6-5; size: -; J: TRBJ2-1; D: -; CDR3: CASRRDAGAYNEQFF; DNA: TGTGCCAGCAGGAGGGACGCAGGTGCTTACAATGAGCAGTTCTTC
V: TRBV18; size: -; J: TRBJ1-5; D: -; CDR3: CASSPGYGNQPQHF; DNA: TGTGCCAGCTCACCAGGGTATGGGAATCAGCCCCAGCATTTT
V: TRBV5-1; size: -; J: TRBJ1-5; D: -; CDR3: CASSLTGGDQPQHF; DNA: TGCGCCAGCAGCTTGACAGGTGGGGATCAGCCCCAGCATTTT
V: TRBV11-2; size: -; J: TRBJ2-7; D: -; CDR3: CASSLGLGSYEQYF; DNA: TGTGCCAGCAGCTTAGGTCTCGGCTCCTACGAGCAGTACTTC
V: TRBV5-1; size: -; J: TRBJ1-6; D: TRBD1; CDR3: CASSAPGQGNSPLHF; DNA: TGCGCCAGCAGCGCCCCGGGACAGGGGAATTCACCCCTCCACTTT
V: TRBV9; size: -; J: TRBJ1-3; D: -; CDR3: CASSVARAGNTIYF; DNA: TGTGCCAGCAGCGTAGCCAGGGCTGGAAACACCATATATTTT
V: TRBV18; size: -; J: TRBJ2-1; D: -; CDR3: CASSLTLNEQFF; DNA: TGTGCCAGCTCACTGACCCTTAATGAGCAGTTCTTC
V: TRBV18; size: -; J: TRBJ1-3; D: TRBD1; CDR3: CASSLQGAAGNTIYF; DNA: TGTGCCAGCTCACTACAGGGGGCGGCCGGAAACACCATATATTTT
V: TRBV6-1; size: few; J: TRBJ1-4; D: TRBD1; CDR3: CASSGTGGVRNNEKLFF; DNA: TGTGCCAGCAGTGGGACAGGGGGCGTTAGAAATAATGAAAAACTGTTTTTT
V: TRBV6-1; size: -; J: TRBJ1-2; D: TRBD1; CDR3: CASSAPPGQGYYGYTF; DNA: TGTGCCAGCAGTGCGCCCCCGGGACAGGGGTACTATGGCTACACCTTC
V: TRBV7-3; size: once; J: TRBJ2-2; D: -; CDR3: CASSLLAGWNTGELFF; DNA: TGTGCCAGCAGCTTGCTCGCGGGATGGAACACCGGGGAGCTGTTTTTT
V: TRBV10-1; size: -; J: TRBJ2-7; D: -; CDR3: CASSDPGYEQYF; DNA: TGCGCCAGCAGTGATCCGGGCTACGAGCAGTACTTC
V: TRBV21-1; size: -; J: TRBJ2-7; D: -; CDR3: CASSTSSYEQYF; DNA: TGTGCCAGCAGCACCAGCTCCTACGAGCAGTACTTC
V: TRBV18; size: -; J: TRBJ2-1; D: TRBD1; CDR3: CASSPDRAHEQFF; DNA: TGTGCCAGCTCACCTGACAGGGCCCATGAGCAGTTCTTC
V: TRBV3-1/TRBV3-2; size: -; J: TRBJ2-7; D: -; CDR3: CASSQAGGHSYEQYF; DNA: TGTGCCAGCAGCCAAGCGGGGGGCCATTCCTACGAGCAGTACTTC
V: TRBV2; size: -; J: TRBJ2-1; D: TRBD2; CDR3: CASNPSGRYNEQFF; DNA: TGTGCCAGCAATCCTAGCGGGAGATACAATGAGCAGTTCTTC
V: TRBV18; size: -; J: TRBJ2-5; D: -; CDR3: CASSAGIQETQYF; DNA: TGTGCCAGCTCAGCCGGGATCCAAGAGACCCAGTACTTC
V: TRBV3-1/TRBV3-2; size: -; J: TRBJ2-3; D: -; CDR3: CASSRGNRTDTQYF; DNA: TGTGCCAGCAGCCGGGGAAACCGCACAGATACGCAGTATTTT
V: TRBV19; size: few; J: TRBJ1-1; D: -; CDR3: CASKSVGSGMNTEAFF; DNA: TGTGCCAGTAAATCGGTCGGGTCGGGAATGAACACTGAAGCTTTCTTT
V: TRBV5-1; size: -; J: TRBJ1-5; D: TRBD1; CDR3: CASSEGDRGPQPQHF; DNA: TGCGCCAGCAGCGAGGGGGACAGGGGTCCCCAGCCCCAGCATTTT
V: TRBV7-9; size: -; J: TRBJ2-7; D: -; CDR3: CASSNRDNSYEQYF; DNA: TGTGCCAGCAGCAACCGGGACAACTCCTACGAGCAGTACTTC
V: TRBV5-1; size: -; J: TRBJ2-7; D: -; CDR3: CASRPTTGTGDYEQYF; DNA: TGCGCCAGCAGACCCACCACCGGGACCGGAGACTACGAGCAGTACTTC
V: TRBV9; size: -; J: TRBJ2-5; D: -; CDR3: CASSVGADQETQYF; DNA: TGTGCCAGCAGCGTAGGGGCCGACCAAGAGACCCAGTACTTC
V: TRBV5-1; size: -; J: TRBJ2-1; D: TRBD1; CDR3: CASSSGTVYNEQFF; DNA: TGCGCCAGCAGCTCCGGGACAGTATACAATGAGCAGTTCTTC
V: TRBV2; size: -; J: TRBJ2-3; D: -; CDR3: CASSELYTQYF; DNA: TGTGCCAGCAGTGAATTATATACGCAGTATTTT
V: TRBV25-1; size: -; J: TRBJ2-1; D: TRBD2; CDR3: CASSEFKSGRNNEQFF; DNA: TGTGCCAGCAGTGAATTTAAGAGCGGGAGGAACAATGAGCAGTTCTTC
V: TRBV4-1; size: once; J: TRBJ1-5; D: TRBD1; CDR3: CASSQDPGTGGNQPQHF; DNA: TGCGCCAGCAGCCAAGATCCCGGGACAGGGGGGAATCAGCCCCAGCATTTT
V: TRBV6-5; size: -; J: TRBJ2-7; D: -; CDR3: CASSSGGQLVSYEQYF; DNA: TGTGCCAGCAGTTCGGGGGGACAGCTTGTTTCCTACGAGCAGTACTTC